These T cell receptor beta chains were read from a single sample in a study of blood T cell repertoires in COVID-19. Only in-frame clones appear in the TCRdb table, and some are missing; sequencing was by immunoSEQ multiplex PCR. The sample shows about 160,000 clones, over 75% of them seen only once. Sequencing was performed on peripheral blood. The origin of the receptors is a man at least 80 years old with COVID-19, enrolled during active disease. Both conserved end residues are part of each CDR3. D genes are given only for firm matches. Expanded clones are given a class, and other clones once, few, many or no size at all.

size	V	D	J	CDR3	DNA
-	TRBV7-2	-	TRBJ1-1	CASRSMWNTEAFF	TGTGCCAGCAGGTCAATGTGGAACACTGAAGCTTTCTTT
-	TRBV12-3/TRBV12-4	-	TRBJ1-2	CASSRLSDYGYTF	TGTGCCAGCAGTCGTTTATCCGACTATGGCTACACCTTC
-	TRBV6-5	TRBD2	TRBJ2-1	CASRASGSNEQFF	TGTGCCAGCAGGGCTAGCGGGTCCAATGAGCAGTTCTTC
-	TRBV6-5	TRBD1	TRBJ1-2	CATEDRKVYGYTF	TGTGCCACCGAGGACAGGAAGGTTTACGGCTACACCTTC
-	TRBV19	TRBD1	TRBJ1-6	CASSSQTGVNSPLHF	TGTGCCAGTAGTAGCCAGACAGGGGTCAATTCACCCCTCCACTTT
medium-sized	TRBV7-9	-	TRBJ1-1	CASSLGDGGEGTEAFF	TGTGCCAGCAGCTTGGGTGACGGGGGAGAGGGGACTGAAGCTTTCTTT
-	TRBV7-2	-	TRBJ1-2	CASSADRTRDGYTF	TGTGCCAGCAGCGCCGACAGGACCCGGGATGGCTACACCTTC
once	TRBV18	TRBD2	TRBJ2-6	CASSPDSGEVSGANVLTF	TGTGCCAGCTCACCGGATAGCGGGGAGGTCTCTGGGGCCAACGTCCTGACTTTC
once	TRBV9	TRBD2	TRBJ2-3	CASSVELAGSTDTQYF	TGTGCCAGCAGCGTAGAGCTAGCGGGGTCCACAGATACGCAGTATTTT
-	TRBV18	TRBD1	TRBJ1-5	CASSPMMGTGEYSNQPQHF	TGTGCCAGCTCACCGATGATGGGGACAGGAGAATATAGCAATCAGCCCCAGCATTTT
-	TRBV9	-	TRBJ1-2	CASSVSQKDGYTF	TGTGCCAGCAGCGTATCTCAGAAAGATGGCTACACCTTC
-	TRBV7-8	TRBD2	TRBJ2-2	CASSLVLAGSNTGELFF	TGTGCCAGCAGCTTAGTACTAGCGGGCTCGAACACCGGGGAGCTGTTTTTT
-	TRBV15	TRBD1	TRBJ1-5	CATSREPGTVQPQHF	TGTGCCACCAGCAGAGAGCCCGGGACAGTTCAGCCCCAGCATTTT
-	TRBV6-2/TRBV6-3	-	TRBJ1-3	CASSYPGGQTSSGNTIYF	TGTGCCAGCAGTTACCCCGGCGGGCAGACAAGCTCTGGAAACACCATATATTTT
-	TRBV9	-	TRBJ2-5	CATSRRGDFQETQYF	TGTGCCACGTCCAGGCGGGGAGATTTCCAAGAGACCCAGTACTTC
-	TRBV5-1	-	TRBJ1-3	CASSFSGDRNTIYF	TGCGCCAGCAGCTTTTCAGGGGACCGAAACACCATATATTTT
once	TRBV2	-	TRBJ1-5	CASSVQGQPQHF	TGTGCCAGCAGTGTACAGGGTCAGCCCCAGCATTTT
-	TRBV5-1	TRBD1	TRBJ2-3	CASIPGTGGDTQYF	TGCGCCAGCATCCCCGGGACAGGAGGGGATACGCAGTATTTT
-	TRBV5-4	-	TRBJ2-5	CASTDTGETQYF	TGTGCCAGCACCGATACGGGGGAGACCCAGTACTTC
few	TRBV3-1/TRBV3-2	TRBD1	TRBJ1-2	CASSQGMDRGYTF	TGTGCCAGCAGCCAAGGCATGGACAGGGGCTACACCTTC
-	TRBV11-3	-	TRBJ2-2	CASSHGQTSNTGELFF	TGTGCCAGCAGCCACGGACAGACCTCGAACACCGGGGAGCTGTTTTTT
many	TRBV19	TRBD1	TRBJ1-4	CATRTGKGEKLFF	TGTGCCACCAGGACAGGGAAGGGCGAAAAACTGTTTTTT
-	TRBV6-5	-	TRBJ1-2	CASNQGNYGYTF	TGTGCCAGCAACCAGGGCAACTATGGCTACACCTTC
-	TRBV3-1/TRBV3-2	TRBD1	TRBJ2-4	CASSQTDRGGNIQYF	TGTGCCAGCAGCCAGACCGACAGGGGCGGTAACATTCAGTACTTC
once	TRBV29-1	TRBD1	TRBJ1-3	CSATGALSGNTIYF	TGCAGCGCAACAGGGGCCCTCTCTGGAAACACCATATATTTT
-	TRBV7-8	-	TRBJ2-5	CASSFRQGGETQYF	TGTGCCAGCAGCTTTCGGCAGGGGGGAGAGACCCAGTACTTC
-	TRBV6-2/TRBV6-3	TRBD2	TRBJ2-1	CASSWKRGGSYNEQFF	TGTGCCAGCAGTTGGAAGCGGGGGGGGTCCTACAATGAGCAGTTCTTC
-	TRBV3-1/TRBV3-2	-	TRBJ1-4	CASSARTEKLFF	TGTGCCAGCAGCGCACGGACAGAAAAACTGTTTTTT
-	TRBV7-9	TRBD1	TRBJ1-5	CASSSDRGHQPQHF	TGTGCCAGCAGCTCAGACAGGGGGCATCAGCCCCAGCATTTT
-	TRBV19	TRBD2	TRBJ2-3	CASSNRGLASTDTQYF	TGTGCCAGTAGTAACCGGGGACTAGCGTCCACAGATACGCAGTATTTT
-	TRBV5-1	-	TRBJ1-1	CASSLAPSLGGTEAFF	TGCGCCAGCAGCTTGGCCCCGAGCCTCGGGGGCACTGAAGCTTTCTTT
-	TRBV5-4	TRBD2	TRBJ2-3	CASRDRVAGGLQTDTQYF	TGTGCCAGCAGAGACCGGGTAGCGGGGGGGCTACAGACAGATACGCAGTATTTT
-	TRBV12-3/TRBV12-4	-	TRBJ1-3	CASRPFVGNTIYF	TGTGCCAGCCGTCCTTTTGTTGGAAACACCATATATTTT
-	TRBV7-2	-	TRBJ1-1	CASSEQGLHTEAFF	TGTGCCAGCAGCGAACAGGGTTTGCACACTGAAGCTTTCTTT
-	TRBV13	TRBD1	TRBJ2-5	CASSQGQGGETQYF	TGTGCCAGCAGCCAGGGACAGGGTGGGGAGACCCAGTACTTC
-	TRBV19	-	TRBJ2-2	CASYREGTGELFF	TGTGCCAGCTACAGGGAGGGCACCGGGGAGCTGTTTTTT
-	TRBV7-2	-	TRBJ1-1	CASSLVAGSMNTEAFF	TGTGCCAGCAGCTTAGTGGCGGGGTCTATGAACACTGAAGCTTTCTTT
-	TRBV7-3	-	TRBJ1-1	CASSRQANTEAFF	TGTGCCAGCAGCCGCCAGGCGAACACTGAAGCTTTCTTT
-	TRBV7-9	TRBD1	TRBJ1-1	CASSRGGGQVKGTEAFF	TGTGCCAGCAGCCGAGGAGGGGGACAGGTGAAGGGGACTGAAGCTTTCTTT
-	TRBV19	TRBD1	TRBJ1-5	CASTRTGDQPQHF	TGTGCCAGTACCCGAACAGGGGATCAGCCCCAGCATTTT
-	TRBV5-1	TRBD1	TRBJ2-5	CASSSTGTQETQYF	TGCGCCAGCAGCTCGACAGGGACCCAAGAGACCCAGTACTTC
-	TRBV28	-	TRBJ1-2	CASSLGAGFYGYTF	TGTGCCAGCAGTTTAGGTGCAGGGTTCTATGGCTACACCTTC
-	TRBV9	-	TRBJ1-2	CASSSLSTTYGYTF	TGTGCCAGCAGCTCACTGAGCACTACGTATGGCTACACCTTC
-	TRBV29-1	-	TRBJ2-3	CSVGGQYTDTQYF	TGCAGCGTGGGGGGACAGTACACAGATACGCAGTATTTT
-	TRBV5-6	-	TRBJ1-2	CASSLGQANYGYTF	TGTGCCAGCAGCTTGGGACAGGCTAACTATGGCTACACCTTC
-	TRBV27	TRBD1	TRBJ2-4	CASSLYSGTGGSLAKNIQYF	TGTGCCAGCAGTTTATATAGCGGGACAGGGGGTTCTCTAGCCAAAAACATTCAGTACTTC